This entry is about one TCR beta chain. The antigen remains undetermined. The V end was cut by 3 bases, the J end by 6 bases, with 17 bases between. The CDR3 contains 15 residues. Germline CDR1 reads LNHDA; CDR2 reads SQIVND (reference sequence). Cells were stimulated with CMV-infected fibroblast lysates at 8.5 to 10 ug/mL. CD40L/CD69 double-negative CD45RO-high memory CD4+ T cells were collected. CD8-depleted PBMCs were stimulated 18 hours with anti-CD28/CD49d costimulation, CD40-blocking antibody and enfuvirtide. This record comes from a study of persistence of HIV-infected CD4 T cells. Sequencing used immunoSEQ version 4 in survey mode. Genomic DNA was diluted to 7.5 to 10 ng/uL, up to 1 ug per sample. Repertoires were generated with immunoSEQ multiplex PCR, while TCRdb's copy carries only in-frame clones and drops some. Counted here are 25,000 to 35,000 clones, around 80% occurring once; the ten biggest clones make up roughly 0.8%.

The input for sequencing was CD4+ T cells sorted from PBMCs after approximately 20-hour stimulation, taken from a patient who received antiretroviral therapy. This receptor was obtained from an adult woman with HIV who was CMV-seropositive. The gene calls are TRBV19 and TRBJ1-1, with D tentatively TRBD1 (5 bases). The CDR3 loop is CASSILRGGPSEAFF. The CDR3, as DNA: TGTGCCAGTAGTATTCTGAGGGGCGGCCCCTCTGAAGCTTTCTTT.